The entry that follows covers one T cell receptor beta chain sequence. There is no known antigen for this receptor. Per-nucleotide qualities are absent, and no much larger clonotype sits a single base away. In total, 500 to 700 healthy bone marrow donors made up the cohort. All cohort members were sampled while nominally healthy, although unrecorded immune exposures were likely present. The donor was CMV seronegative and was included in the group of a few hundred seronegative cohort members. A peripheral blood sample was provided by each donor, and peripheral blood mononuclear cells were used for TCR beta sequencing. Genomic DNA was extracted from the blood cell samples with the Qiagen DNeasy Blood Extraction Kit. CDR1 is given as SNHLY and CDR2 as FYNNEI, both from the germline V gene. Cut back by 4 bases and 5 bases, the V and J ends lie 9 bases apart. Its CDR3 holds 13 amino acids, cysteine through phenylalanine. The entry retains the CDR3 DNA only, 39 bases that are in frame from base 1.

The sample is drawn from a study of cytomegalovirus exposure and HLA in healthy donors (dated by TCRdb to the late 2010s). With regard to the full study: An earlier analysis of approximately 600 of the donors reported 276 Gb of sequence data and roughly 100 million unique TCR beta sequences from around 200 million T cells. The study aimed to test whether signatures of past pathogen exposure could be identified by cataloging public T cell receptors. Four to six DR-DQ haplotypes were handled as single units for association and clustering, since linkage in the cohort was strong. The T cell repertoires of under 750 subjects were profiled by immunosequencing and related to cytomegalovirus serostatus. An early release covering 550 to 700 HLA-typed donors comprised approximately 300 gigabases of sequencing data and roughly 85 million unique TCR sequences. The later analysis used no new phenotypic data to find candidate immune exposures, relying instead on TCR beta sequences and their occurrence across donors. To study patterns of TCR occurrence, a later analysis re-analyzed previously published TCR beta repertoires from 700 or so donors and added high-resolution HLA genotyping. Donor age, sex, ethnicity and CMV serostatus were compiled together with the repertoire data. Of the roughly 390 genotyped donors, 81% were placed in the genetic ancestry cluster associated with self-reported Caucasian donors. Typing coverage varied by locus: 629-630 donors for A, B, C, DRB1 and DQB1; around 560 for DQA1; more than 600 for DPA1; more than 450 for DPB1. HLA typing covered class I and class II loci at four-digit resolution. High-throughput TCR immunosequencing, statistical association of individual TCRs with disease status, and machine learning were combined to predict cytomegalovirus infection status. On average, roughly 200,000 unique TCR beta nucleotide sequences were sequenced per donor among a few hundred genotyped donors of the cohort, with roughly 20% of those sequences being non-productive. A later genetic analysis used genome-wide SNP genotypes for about 60% of the roughly 700 donors, treating that subset as a discovery cohort. A separate validation cohort of over a hundred different subjects was used in addition to the 666-subject first cohort. An earlier analysis of 500 to 750 of the donors applied high-throughput TCR beta sequencing to assess whether each TCR beta V gene segment acted as functional or pseudogenic. Every discovery cohort repertoire had been produced on one sequencing platform. General study outcomes and caveats: The only immune exposure information available for the cohort was CMV serostatus. A later genetic analysis associated a missense DCLRE1C variant with V-gene and J-gene trimming of TCR beta chains, and an independent cohort replicated the association. A few of the identified cytomegalovirus-associated TCR beta chains were confirmed in vitro to be specific for cytomegalovirus antigens. Broadly in line with IMGT annotations, most TCR beta V segments showed up in productive rearrangements about 90% or about 30% of the time in an earlier analysis of about 500 of the donors. A further reported finding was that TCR beta sequences accurately predicted the HLA-A and HLA-B alleles for most subjects in the first cohort. Because HLA typing was missing for some donors at each locus, association tests included only the typed subset. In a later analysis, TCR association rates were found to vary across HLA loci, with the most associated TCRs seen for DRB1 alleles and the fewest for HLA-C alleles. According to a later analysis, most CMV-associated TCR beta chains appeared to be HLA-restricted, and the HLA associations seemed to be driven largely by CMV exposure. The classifier was reported to diagnose cytomegalovirus status with high specificity and sensitivity in both the original and validation cohorts. Strong co-occurrence of HLA alleles, especially DR and DQ, made assigning TCR associations to individual alleles difficult. Linkage disequilibrium might explain the correlated functional status among segregating V segments, but an unknown experimental factor could not be ruled out. A group of highly shared sequence variants was considered likely to be a technical artifact of the sequencing pipeline. While some public TCRs were present in many individuals, most TCR sequences turned up only very rarely across donors. In a later genetic analysis, fewer N-insertions in productive TCRs were reported among donors in an Asian-associated ancestry cluster than the approximately 710-donor mean. According to a later analysis, parvovirus B19, influenza, CMV and Epstein-Barr virus appeared linked to several top co-occurrence clusters. The cohort was sequenced for TCR beta chains only, and without alpha or paired-chain data the features that could be detected were limited. The study listed 164 TCR beta chains as associated with cytomegalovirus. A later analysis associated about 17,000 TCR beta sequences with specific HLA alleles at a false discovery rate of 0.05. The earlier analysis of 587 of the donors excluded 15 to 20 rarely observed V segments, including chromosome 9 orphons, because counts were too low. It was suggested by the authors that the approach could potentially be generalized to other disease states and immunological phenotypes. Some IMGT-functional V segments, including TRBV6-2 and TRBV6-3, could not be distinguished by the 87-base-pair reads and were therefore excluded. Compared with equally common non-associated chains, HLA-associated TCR beta chains in a later analysis were more clonally expanded and had lower generation probabilities. Presence/absence analyses assumed roughly uniform sequencing depth across donors, an assumption that may not hold.

Library generation was performed with the immunoSEQ multiplex PCR assay. For the multiplex PCR, a mixture combining 60 forward primers for TCR Vbeta segments and 13 reverse primers for TCR Jbeta segments was used. Amplification of the CDR3 region of rearranged TCR beta genes was performed with a multiplex PCR assay on genomic DNA. The amplified TCR beta libraries were sequenced on the Illumina HiSeq System as 87-base-pair reads. Under the source paper's analysis protocol: Across the roughly 700 repertoires, a later analysis counted tens of millions of unique TCR beta chains, around 11 million of which were shared by at least two donors. A nearest-neighbor algorithm error-corrected the raw reads and collapsed the reads into unique sequences, merging closely related sequences to remove PCR and sequencing errors. V, D and J gene segments were assigned by aligning CDR3 sequences to IMGT reference sequences. For a sequence to be retained, at least a six-nucleotide match to both a V gene segment and a J gene segment was required. Rearrangements were classified as productive when the CDR3 lacked stop codons and remained in frame with V and J, and all other rearrangements were classified as non-productive. CDR3 was defined according to IMGT convention as the region running from the second conserved V-encoded cysteine to the conserved J-encoded phenylalanine. Sequences without an unambiguous match to a single V gene segment were excluded from the earlier analysis of several hundred of the donors. In an earlier analysis of several hundred of the donors, a V segment was called functional when productive rearrangements were above 56.7%, and segregating when the standard deviation between donors exceeded 5%. A statistical classification framework was developed to diagnose cytomegalovirus status using the catalog of TCR beta chain sequences. In a later analysis, TCR nucleotide sequences were compared against IMGT/GENE-DB human TR gene sequences so that V and J genes could be assigned. Using the TCRdist pipeline, a later analysis assigned CDR3 sequences along with most-parsimonious VDJ recombination scenarios. In a later analysis, every TCR beta chain was defined by the combination of its CDR3 amino acid sequence and its V-gene family, and reads without a unique V-gene family were dropped. To address suspected cross-contamination and a sequencing artifact, a later analysis removed roughly 640 highly shared, low-generation-probability nucleotide sequences. A later analysis calculated a clonal expansion index for each public chain from normalized within-repertoire ranks of inferred template counts. A later analysis computed generation probabilities with a VDJ recombination model fitted to out-of-frame rearrangements, and checked the results against IGoR. A later analysis scored TCR-TCR, TCR-HLA and TCR-CMV co-occurrence with hypergeometric tests, applying a repertoire-size bias correction to TCR pairs. False discovery rates were estimated in a later analysis by permuting HLA or CMV assignments 20 times. A later analysis grouped co-occurring TCRs with DBSCAN, adding TCRdist sequence similarity when clustering within HLA-allele-positive subsets. Repertoires with fewer than 30,000 or more than 120,000 public chains, plus five repertoires with anomalous nucleotide sharing, were excluded from co-occurrence clustering. The source is immuneACCESS, and TCRdb retained only in-frame sequences with V and J called. Part of the clones is not carried over; for the studies checked, unresolved V genes explain less than half of this, and the remainder is unexplained. The D gene and trimming were derived from the DNA, and the V and J assignments and clone size from that table. In this sample the table shows approximately 51,000 clones, around three quarters of which occur a single time. The top ten clones comprise around 5.9% of the sample.

Recombination connected TRBV2 to TRBJ1-5; confidence is insufficient to name the D gene. The clonotype originates from a man in his thirties or forties in good health and CMV-seronegative. Sequenced: PBMCs. CDR3 sequence: CASSAQRDQPQHF. The DNA sequence is as follows: TGTGCCAGCAGTGCACAGCGGGATCAGCCCCAGCATTTT. Extended through the reference TRBV2 and TRBJ1-5 proteins, this CDR3 yields the full variable domain: EPEVTQTPSHQVTQMGQEVILRCVPISNHLYFYWYRQILGQKVEFLVSFYNNEISEKSEIFDDQFSVERPDGSNFTLKIRSTKLEDSAMYFCASSAQRDQPQHFGDGTRLSIL.